Below are 23 T cell receptor beta chains sequenced from a single sample in a study of cytomegalovirus exposure and HLA in healthy donors. Primers for the PCR totalled 60 Vbeta and 13 Jbeta. Here immunoSEQ multiplex PCR was the method, and the copy in TCRdb shows in-frame clones only, minus some. The table includes approximately 90,000 clones, under 85% detected once. Sequences were obtained from PBMCs. The receptors originated from a boy between 10 and 17 years old in good health and CMV-seronegative.

The DNA for the CDR3 is TGTGCCAGCAGTCCCAGAGGGTACTATGGCTACACCTTC. Its protein product is CASSPRGYYGYTF. The genes are TRBV28 and TRBJ1-2; D is uncertain. The CDR3 is 13 amino acids. In germline, CDR1 is MDHEN, CDR2 SYDVKM. V shed 5 bases and J shed 3 bases, with 10 bases lying between them.

The chain's CDR3 is CAWSVWSSGIHEQYF. The CDR3 DNA sequence: TGTGCCTGGAGTGTATGGTCTAGCGGGATCCACGAGCAGTACTTC. V usage is TRBV30 and J usage is TRBJ2-7; the match to TRBD2 covers 9 bases. V shed 0 bases and J 5 bases; nucleotides not matched to a gene: 8. CDR1 is GTSNPN, CDR2 SVGIG, per germline (reference sequence). The CDR3 is 15 residues long.

V and J are TRBV15 and TRBJ1-4; D may be TRBD1 (5 bases). Looked up from germline, CDR1 is LNHNV and CDR2 is YYDKDF (reference sequence). Trimming cost V 8 bases and J 5 bases, with 15 bases left between them. The CDR3 has 14 residues. As DNA, the CDR3 is TGTGCCACCGGGACCCGGGGGGGAAATGAAAAACTGTTTTTT. Its protein is CATGTRGGNEKLFF.

This clone appeared a few times. The chain recombines TRBV7-3 with TRBJ1-1; D is ambiguous. Looked up from germline, CDR1 is SGHTA and CDR2 is FQGTGA. The ends were cut back, 2 bases at V and 2 bases at J, with 9 bases in the middle. The length of the CDR3 is 14 residues. Written as DNA, the CDR3 is TGTGCCAGCAGCTTATTGGCAGTTAACACTGAAGCTTTCTTT. Amino acid sequence: CASSLLAVNTEAFF.

The chain couples TRBV6-5 to TRBJ1-5; D gene uncertain. In germline, CDR1 is MNHEY, CDR2 SVGAGI. The length of the CDR3 is 13 residues. V was pared by 6 bases and J by 4 bases, with 10 bases between. The CDR3 bases are TGTGCCAGCAGCCCACAGCGGAATCAGCCCCAGCATTTT. Translation: CASSPQRNQPQHF.

V usage is TRBV5-1 and J usage is TRBJ2-7; TRBD1 matches at 7 bases. Germline CDR1 is SGHRS and CDR2 is YFSETQ. V dropped 1 base and J dropped 3; count of bases not matched to a gene: 10. This CDR3 spans 16 amino acids. CDR3 nucleotide sequence: TGCGCCAGCAGCTTGACGGGGACAGCTACTAACTACGAGCAGTACTTC. This translates into CASSLTGTATNYEQYF.

The chain combines TRBV21-1 with TRBJ1-1; the D call in the table, TRBD1, was not verified against the DNA. TRBV21-1 is deemed a pseudogene. The CDR3 runs 15 residues. The chain's CDR3 is CASSKRGQGSTEAFF. CDR3 sequence (DNA): TGTGCCAGCAGCAAACGAGGCCAGGGTAGCACTGAAGCTTTCTTT.

This sequence joins TRBV27 and TRBJ1-6; D possibly corresponds to TRBD1 (5 bases). V was clipped by 8 bases and J by 7 bases, with 15 bases between them. Germline lookup yields CDR1 MNHEY and CDR2 SMNVEV (reference sequence). The CDR3 contains 14 residues. CDR3 residues: CASAPPRGNSPLHF. DNA for the CDR3: TGTGCCAGCGCTCCCCCTCGGGGGAATTCACCCCTCCACTTT.

The chain recombines TRBV10-3 with TRBJ1-2; no definite D call. Trimming cost V 2 bases and J 0 bases, with 4 bases left between them. Per the germline V gene, CDR1 is ENHRY and CDR2 is SYGVKD. This CDR3 spans 13 amino acids. CDR3 bases: TGTGCCATCAGTGAGGTAGCTAACTATGGCTACACCTTC. Its protein product is CAISEVANYGYTF.

This clone was detected a few times. V is TRBV4-1 and J is TRBJ1-2, with D unclear. The CDR3 sequence is 16 residues long. The germline gives CDR1 MGHRA, CDR2 YSYEKL. V was cut by 2 bases and J by 6 bases, with 19 bases left in between. CDR3 loop: CASSQQPPAGGNGYTF. The CDR3 DNA is TGCGCCAGCAGCCAACAGCCCCCGGCTGGCGGGAATGGCTACACCTTC.

This clone was detected only once. The rearrangement joins TRBV6-1 to TRBJ1-5, with TRBD1 identical over 8 bases. V trimming: 4 bases; J trimming: 0 bases; junction bases outside the gene matches: 8. The CDR3 covers 17 residues. The germline CDR1 and CDR2 sequences are MNHNS and SASEGT. The chain's CDR3 is CASSGQGLANSNQPQHF. The CDR3 DNA reads as TGTGCCAGCAGTGGACAGGGGTTGGCTAATAGCAATCAGCCCCAGCATTTT.

The rearrangement uses TRBV30 and TRBJ1-6, with 7 bases that match TRBD1. Germline CDR1 GTSNPN, CDR2 SVGIG (reference sequence). Trimming cost V 0 bases and J 7 bases; bases outside gene matches: 3. CDR3 length: 14 residues. As DNA, the CDR3 is TGTGCCTGGAGTGTGGACAGGAGGAATTCACCCCTCCACTTT. Translation gives CAWSVDRRNSPLHF.

This chain connects TRBV7-9 to TRBJ1-3; D is undetermined. The germline gives CDR1 SEHNR, CDR2 FQNEAQ (reference sequence). The CDR3 covers 15 residues. The germline V and J ends were trimmed by 5 bases and 5 bases, with 16 bases remaining between them. In DNA, the CDR3 is TGTGCCAGCAGCCCAATTACAGCCTGGAGAAACACCATATATTTT. Encoded protein: CASSPITAWRNTIYF.

CDR3 loop: CASRSSYEQYF. The CDR3 region has the DNA TGCGCCAGCAGGAGTTCGTACGAGCAGTACTTC. The V gene is TRBV5-1, the J gene TRBJ2-7; no definite D call. This CDR3 is 11 amino acids long. Trimming cost V 5 bases and J 4 bases, with 7 bases left between them. CDR1 and CDR2 (germline): SGHRS, YFSETQ.

V and J are TRBV7-2 and TRBJ1-1, with 7 bases identical to TRBD1. The length of the CDR3 is 13 residues. From germline, CDR1 is SGHTA and CDR2 FQGNSA. J was trimmed by 5 bases and V by 5 bases; bases with no gene match: 5. CDR3 sequence reads: CASSLTGWTEAFF. Here the CDR3 DNA reads TGTGCCAGCAGCCTGACAGGGTGGACTGAAGCTTTCTTT.

In its sample, this clone was seen a few times. The V gene is TRBV6-5, the J gene TRBJ2-3; D is unresolved. Germline V gives CDR1 MNHEY, CDR2 SVGAGI. The V end lost 6 bases, the J end lost 1 base, and 11 bases lay between the germline ends. The CDR3 loop spans 14 amino acids. CDR3 in DNA: TGTGCCAGCAGGGCAGGATGGGGCACAGATACGCAGTATTTT. It translates to CASRAGWGTDTQYF.

The chain combines TRBV28 with TRBJ1-3, with D unresolved. The V gene's germline CDR1 is MDHEN and CDR2 SYDVKM. The CDR3 spans 14 residues. The V end was cut by 4 bases, the J end by 14 bases, with 21 bases between. In DNA, the CDR3 is TGTGCCAGCAGTTCCGGACGGGAGTGGGAGTCCGTATATTTT. Protein: CASSSGREWESVYF.

V gene TRBV6-5 combines with J gene TRBJ2-1; perhaps TRBD1 as D (5 bases). CDR3 length equals 11 residues. From germline, CDR1 is MNHEY and CDR2 SVGAGI. Trimming removed 3 bases at V and 10 bases at J, with 7 bases between. CDR3 sequence (DNA): TGTGCCAGCAGTTATCGACAGGAGCAGTTCTTC. Its translation: CASSYRQEQFF.

The CDR3, as DNA: TGTGCCAGCAGTTCCGGGACAGGGGCCTACGAGCAGTACTTC. This codes for CASSSGTGAYEQYF. This chain connects TRBV28 to TRBJ2-7, with TRBD1 matching over 10 bases. CDR1 is MDHEN and CDR2 is SYDVKM in the germline V gene. The V segment lost 4 bases and the J segment 2 bases; nucleotides outside the gene matches: 2. The CDR3 runs 14 residues.

The gene calls are TRBV7-6 and TRBJ1-1, with D possibly being TRBD1 (5 bases). The length of the CDR3 is 13 residues. Trimming took 2 bases from V and 9 from J, leaving 13 bases between them. Per the germline V gene, CDR1 is SGHVS and CDR2 is FNYEAQ. The CDR3 DNA reads TGTGCCAGCAGCTTACAAGGAGACAGACAAGCTTTCTTT. It encodes CASSLQGDRQAFF.

The chain carries TRBV6-5 and TRBJ2-7; D is undetermined. Germline lookup yields CDR1 MNHEY and CDR2 SVGAGI. This CDR3 spans 11 amino acids. Trimming took off 3 bases at V and 5 bases at J, with 5 bases between the two ends. The DNA of the CDR3 is TGTGCCAGCAGTTATCGGGACGAGCAGTACTTC. Amino acid sequence: CASSYRDEQYF.

The chain combines TRBV28 with TRBJ2-1, with TRBD2 matching over 12 bases. The J segment lost 5 bases and the V segment lost 3 bases, leaving 5 bases of the junction unmatched. CDR1 and CDR2 (germline): MDHEN, SYDVKM. This CDR3 is 16 amino acids long. The chain's CDR3 is CASSFPRTSGDNEQFF. CDR3 DNA: TGTGCCAGCAGTTTTCCCAGGACTAGCGGGGACAATGAGCAGTTCTTC.

V usage is TRBV29-1 and J usage is TRBJ2-3, with 8 bases matching TRBD2. CDR3 length equals 15 residues. Trimming removed 3 bases from V and 0 bases from J; junction bases left unmatched: 5. CDR1 and CDR2 from the germline V gene are SQVTM and ANQGSEA. Written as DNA, the CDR3 is TGCAGCGTTGATAAGACTAGCGAAAGCACAGATACGCAGTATTTT. Translated, it gives CSVDKTSESTDTQYF.